Listed here are 15 T cell receptor beta chains from one sample, sequenced in a study of blood T cell repertoires in COVID-19 (dated by TCRdb to 2018 to 2021). The library was obtained by the immunoSEQ multiplex PCR assay. Imported from immuneACCESS, the table was reduced by TCRdb to in-frame sequences with V and J called. These copies leave out some clones; in studies compared against another copy, an unresolved V gene accounts for under half, and the cause of the remainder is not known. The sample table lists 200,000 to 250,000 clones, about 89% of them with a count of one. The ten largest clones take up 4.1% of the sample. What was sequenced was PBMCs or T cells enriched from blood (not recorded which). These receptors all stem from a woman younger than 45 who had recovered from COVID-19.

The chain recombines TRBV14 with TRBJ1-2, with D possibly TRBD1 on 6 matching bases. CDR3 length equals 15 residues. The V gene's germline CDR1 is SGHDN and CDR2 FVKESK. The V gene lost 0 bases and the J gene lost 4 bases, with 12 bases spanning the gap. Here the CDR3 reads CASSQEVQGTYGYTF. CDR3 nucleotides: TGTGCCAGCAGCCAAGAGGTCCAGGGGACCTATGGCTACACCTTC.

The V call is TRBV10-3, the J call TRBJ1-2, with 9 bases aligning to TRBD1. The V gene end was trimmed by 4 bases and the J gene end by 9 bases; junction bases not matched to a gene: 9. CDR3 length: 14 amino acids. Germline loops: CDR1 ENHRY, CDR2 SYGVKD. CDR3 residues: CAISGIRQGESYTF. The CDR3, as DNA: TGTGCCATCAGTGGTATCAGACAGGGGGAAAGCTACACCTTC.

This clone was counted a few times. The chain couples TRBV7-2 to TRBJ1-1, with D possibly matching TRBD1 (5 bases). The CDR3 totals 13 residues. Trimming stripped 7 bases from V and 4 bases from J, with 13 bases between. Looked up from germline, CDR1 is SGHTA and CDR2 is FQGNSA. The CDR3, as DNA: TGTGCCAGCACCAGCGGGAGGGGCACTGAAGCTTTCTTT. The encoded protein is CASTSGRGTEAFF.

The genes are TRBV15 and TRBJ2-3; 10 bases align to TRBD1. V gave up 3 bases and J gave up 4 bases; unmatched junction bases: 10. Germline V gene data show CDR1 as LNHNV and CDR2 as YYDKDF (reference sequence). CDR3 size: 17 residues. The CDR3 here is CATSSRQGASRPDTQYF. In DNA form, the CDR3 reads TGTGCCACCAGCAGCAGACAGGGGGCGAGTAGACCAGATACGCAGTATTTT.

The chain uses TRBV4-3 and TRBJ2-1, with unresolved D. The CDR3 has 12 residues. Germline V gene sequence: CDR1 LGHNA, CDR2 YSLEER. The ends were cut back, 1 base at V and 6 bases at J, with 4 bases in the middle. In DNA form, the CDR3 reads TGCGCCAGCAGCCAAGCCAGCAATGAGCAGTTCTTC. Translation gives CASSQASNEQFF.

The chain is built from TRBV18 and TRBJ2-2; 11 positions agree with TRBD1. The CDR3 runs to 17 residues. Germline assignment: CDR1 KGHSH and CDR2 LQKENI. V shed 6 bases, J shed 7 bases, and the junction held 13 bases outside the gene matches. DNA for the CDR3: TGTGCCAGCTCTCTCCGGACAGGGGGCATGTTTGGCGGGGAGCTGTTTTTT. Protein: CASSLRTGGMFGGELFF.

The chain recombines TRBV15 with TRBJ1-5, with 10 bases aligning to TRBD1. V trimming: 1 base; J trimming: 7 bases; junction bases outside the gene matches: 4. CDR1 and CDR2 from the germline V gene are LNHNV and YYDKDF (reference sequence). The CDR3 loop spans 15 amino acids. CDR3 sequence (DNA): TGTGCCACCAGCAGAGCCGGGACAGGGGACCAGCCCCAGCATTTT. Translating it yields CATSRAGTGDQPQHF. The whole variable domain, remainder taken from reference TRBV15 and TRBJ1-5, is DAMVIQNPRYQVTQFGKPVTLSCSQTLNHNVMYWYQQKSSQAPKLLFHYYDKDFNNEADTPDNFQSRRPNTSFCFLDIRSPGLGDTAMYLCATSRAGTGDQPQHFGDGTRLSIL.

With regard to this clone: One junction end does not reproduce the germline sequence, and a read error may be involved. The chain couples TRBV4-2 to TRBJ1-6; D is unresolved. Germline CDR1 LGHNA, CDR2 YNFKEQ. The CDR3 spans 13 residues. The CDR3 region is CASSKEGDSPLHF. As DNA, the CDR3 is TGTGCCAGCAGCAAAGAGGGAGATTCACCCCTCCACTTT.

V is TRBV18 and J is TRBJ2-5; 8 bases line up with TRBD2. Germline-derived CDR1 and CDR2 are KGHSH and LQKENI. This CDR3 comprises 15 residues. Trimming at V came to 6 bases and at J to 0 bases, leaving 6 bases not matched to a gene. CDR3: CASSPGGRYQETQYF. CDR3 DNA: TGTGCCAGCTCCCCAGGCGGGAGGTACCAAGAGACCCAGTACTTC.

The table lists this clone with a few counts. The chain has TRBV18 and TRBJ1-1; D is undetermined. CDR3 size: 13 residues. Trimming shortened V by 1 base and J by 8 bases, and 11 bases separated the two germline ends. The germline gives CDR1 KGHSH, CDR2 LQKENI. The CDR3 loop is CASSPRPGEEAFF. The CDR3 nucleotides are TGTGCCAGCTCACCACGGCCCGGGGAGGAAGCTTTCTTT. Variable domain in full (rest from reference TRBV18 and TRBJ1-1): NAGVMQNPRHLVRRRGQEARLRCSPMKGHSHVYWYRQLPEEGLKFMVYLQKENIIDESGMPKERFSAEFPKEGPSILRIQQVVRGDSAAYFCASSPRPGEEAFFGQGTRLTVV.

V is TRBV28 and J is TRBJ1-5; 7 bases fit TRBD1. This CDR3 comprises 12 residues. The V segment lost 11 bases and the J segment 6 bases; nucleotides outside the gene matches: 7. Looked up from germline, CDR1 is MDHEN and CDR2 is SYDVKM. The CDR3 sequence: CAGNDRAQPQHF. CDR3 coding DNA: TGTGCCGGCAACGACAGGGCTCAGCCCCAGCATTTT.

The V and J genes are TRBV4-3 and TRBJ1-3; maybe TRBD1 (5 bases). Germline-derived CDR1 and CDR2 are LGHNA and YSLEER. V lost 4 bases and J 0 bases, leaving 16 bases between the germline ends. The CDR3 is made up of 17 amino acids. The CDR3 protein is CASSPYKGINSGNTIYF. For the CDR3, the DNA is TGCGCCAGCAGCCCGTACAAGGGGATAAACTCTGGAAACACCATATATTTT.

The table lists this clone with a few counts. The chain employs TRBV7-9 and TRBJ2-2, with 10 bases lining up with TRBD2. V lost 5 bases, J lost 4 bases, and 7 bases stayed unmatched. The CDR3 totals 16 residues. Germline V gives CDR1 SEHNR, CDR2 FQNEAQ (reference sequence). In DNA form, the CDR3 reads TGTGCCAGCAGCCCTCCTAGCGGGAGTGCCACCGGGGAGCTGTTTTTT. It is translated as CASSPPSGSATGELFF. The full variable domain, its missing parts supplied by reference TRBV7-9 and TRBJ2-2, is DTGVSQNPRHKITKRGQNVTFRCDPISEHNRLYWYRQTLGQGPEFLTYFQNEAQLEKSRLLSDRFSAERPKGSFSTLEIQRTEQGDSAMYLCASSPPSGSATGELFFGEGSRLTVL.

The chain has TRBV10-3 and TRBJ1-5, with 7 nucleotides matching TRBD1. The germline V gene has CDR1 ENHRY and CDR2 SYGVKD. The trim removed 0 bases at V and 6 bases at J, leaving 5 bases unmatched. The CDR3 spans 15 residues. CDR3 sequence (DNA): TGTGCCATCAGTGAGTCCGCAGGGGGTATTCAGCCCCAGCATTTT. It yields the protein CAISESAGGIQPQHF.

This clone has more than one count but fewer than ten. The chain employs TRBV11-2 and TRBJ2-1; 9 positions agree with TRBD1. After removal of 5 bases from V and 5 bases from J, the junction contained 13 bases not matched to a gene. Germline lookup yields CDR1 SGHAT and CDR2 FQNNGV. The CDR3 consists of 17 residues. The chain's CDR3 is CASSLGWTGVQDNEQFF. Here the CDR3 DNA reads TGTGCCAGCAGCCTGGGATGGACAGGGGTACAAGACAATGAGCAGTTCTTC.